Following are 7 T cell receptor beta chains from one sample sequenced in a study of PD-L1 blockade in urothelial cancer. The time point is: peripheral blood 6 weeks after treatment start. Generated by immunoSEQ multiplex PCR, the TCRdb table keeps only in-frame clones and is missing some. The sample carries approximately 50,000 clones, 88% recorded once. This specimen was PBMCs, taken around atezolizumab (anti-PD-L1) treatment. These receptors all stem from a man in his sixties with urothelial cancer.

In its sample, this clone was seen a few times. The chain links TRBV28 to TRBJ2-7; perhaps TRBD1 as D (5 bases). Germline V gene data show CDR1 as MDHEN and CDR2 as SYDVKM. Trimming took off 2 bases at V and 3 bases at J, with 14 bases between the two ends. The CDR3 spans 15 residues. CDR3 sequence (DNA): TGTGCCAGCAGTTTACTTGACGGCAGGGTCTACGAGCAGTACTTC. The encoded protein is CASSLLDGRVYEQYF.

The genes are TRBV4-3 and TRBJ2-3; TRBD2 matches 7 bases. This CDR3 is built from 15 residues. Germline values: CDR1 LGHNA, CDR2 YSLEER. The ends lost 4 bases at V and 2 bases at J; junction bases unmatched: 6. Here the CDR3 DNA reads TGCGCCAGCAGCCGCAGCGGGAACCCCACAGATACGCAGTATTTT. Its translation: CASSRSGNPTDTQYF.

The CDR3 DNA sequence: TGCGCCAGCAGCTTGGAAGGGTCCGGACTAGCGGGGGACTCCTACAATGAGCAGTTCTTC. This gives the protein CASSLEGSGLAGDSYNEQFF. The chain has TRBV5-1 and TRBJ2-1, with TRBD2 matching over 13 bases. V trimming: 0 bases; J trimming: 0 bases; junction bases outside the gene matches: 9. Germline V gene lookup returns CDR1 SGHRS and CDR2 YFSETQ. The CDR3 runs 20 residues.

The V and J genes are TRBV5-1 and TRBJ1-2; possible D gene TRBD1, 6 bases. Looked up from germline, CDR1 is SGHRS and CDR2 is YFSETQ. Trimming cost V 0 bases and J 8 bases, with 14 bases left between them. The length of the CDR3 is 14 residues. In DNA form, the CDR3 reads TGCGCCAGCAGCTTGGAGGCAGGGGCTCGAGGCTACACCTTC. It translates to CASSLEAGARGYTF.

The chain recombines TRBV29-1 with TRBJ2-2; the D is unclear. CDR3 size: 13 residues. V lost 4 bases to trimming and J lost 1 base, with 7 bases between them. Germline V lookup: CDR1 SQVTM, CDR2 ANQGSEA. CDR3 sequence reads: CSVGSGNTGELFF. Here the CDR3 DNA reads TGCAGCGTTGGATCGGGGAACACCGGGGAGCTGTTTTTT.

The chain joins TRBV30 to TRBJ1-1; 10 bases align to TRBD1. The CDR3 spans 13 residues. With V trimmed by 1 base and J by 5 bases, 1 base remained unmatched. CDR1 and CDR2 (germline): GTSNPN, SVGIG (reference sequence). CDR3 nucleotides: TGTGCCTGGAGTGGGGACAGGGGTACTGAAGCTTTCTTT. Translating it yields CAWSGDRGTEAFF.

This chain joins TRBV27 and TRBJ2-7, with 12 nucleotides matching TRBD2. J gave up 5 bases and V 3 bases, and 17 bases lay outside the gene matches. The CDR3 covers 19 residues. Looked up from germline, CDR1 is MNHEY and CDR2 is SMNVEV (reference sequence). The CDR3 spells CASSLLPTPGLAGTHEQYF. The CDR3 nucleotides are TGTGCCAGCAGTTTGCTACCAACGCCTGGACTAGCGGGGACCCACGAGCAGTACTTC.